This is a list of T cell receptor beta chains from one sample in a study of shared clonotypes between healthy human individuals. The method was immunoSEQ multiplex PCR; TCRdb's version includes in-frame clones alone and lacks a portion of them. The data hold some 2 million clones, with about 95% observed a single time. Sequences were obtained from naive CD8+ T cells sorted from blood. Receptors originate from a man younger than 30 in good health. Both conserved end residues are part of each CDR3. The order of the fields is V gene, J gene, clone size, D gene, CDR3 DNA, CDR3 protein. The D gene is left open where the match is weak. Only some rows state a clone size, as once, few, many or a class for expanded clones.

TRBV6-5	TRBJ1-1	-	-	TGTGCCAGCAGTTTGGGGGGTCTCACTGAAGCTTTCTTT	CASSLGGLTEAFF
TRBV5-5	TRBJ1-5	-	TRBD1	TGTGCCAGCAGTGGCCAGGGGGCAGGCCAGCCCCAGCATTTT	CASSGQGAGQPQHF
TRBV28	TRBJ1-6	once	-	TGTGCCAGCAGTTTAAATCCGGCGAGGGGGCCCCTCCACTTT	CASSLNPARGPLHF
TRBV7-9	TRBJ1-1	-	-	TGTGCCAGCAGCCCCCCTTCGCTTGAGATGAACACTGAAGCTTTCTTT	CASSPPSLEMNTEAFF
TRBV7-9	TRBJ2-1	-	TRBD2	TGTGCCAGCAGCACTAGCGGGGGGATATACAATGAGCAGTTCTTC	CASSTSGGIYNEQFF
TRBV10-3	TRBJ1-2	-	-	TGTGCCGCCGGTATGGTCGACCAACACTATGGCTACACCTTC	CAAGMVDQHYGYTF
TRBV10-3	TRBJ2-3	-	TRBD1	TGTGCCATCAGTAACCGGGACAGGGGGTTTACGGATACGCAGTATTTT	CAISNRDRGFTDTQYF
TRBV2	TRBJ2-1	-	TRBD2	TGTGCCAGCTTCCAACTAGCGGGGTGGGAGCAGTTCTTC	CASFQLAGWEQFF
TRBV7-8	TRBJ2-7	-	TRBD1	TGTGCCAGCAGACTCCGGGACAGCTACGAGCAGTACTTC	CASRLRDSYEQYF
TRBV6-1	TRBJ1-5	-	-	TGTGCCAGCAGTGAAAGGGCCAGCAATCAGCCCCAGCATTTT	CASSERASNQPQHF
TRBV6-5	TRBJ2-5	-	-	TGTGCCAGCAGTTACGGGGCAGGGGAAATGGAGACCCAGTACTTC	CASSYGAGEMETQYF
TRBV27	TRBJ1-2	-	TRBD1	TGTGCCAGCAGTTTCTCGACAGGGTGGCAGGGCTACACCTTC	CASSFSTGWQGYTF
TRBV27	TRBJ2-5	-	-	TGTGCCAGCAGTTTATATTGGGACCCTGGGGAGACCCAGTACTTC	CASSLYWDPGETQYF
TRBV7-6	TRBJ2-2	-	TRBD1	TGTGCCAGCTCCGGGACAGAGAACACCGGGGAGCTGTTTTTT	CASSGTENTGELFF
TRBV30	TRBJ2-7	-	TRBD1	TGTGCCTGGAGTGTACTTGTACAGGGGGCATACGAGCAGTACTTC	CAWSVLVQGAYEQYF
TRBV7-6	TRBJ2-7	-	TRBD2	TGTGCCAGCAGCCTGACTAGCGGGAGGGCCTTAAACGAGCAGTACTTC	CASSLTSGRALNEQYF
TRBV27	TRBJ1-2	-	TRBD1	TGTGCCAGCAGTCCGAGGGGACAGGGGAACTATGGCTACACCTTC	CASSPRGQGNYGYTF
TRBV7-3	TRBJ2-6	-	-	TGTGCCAGCAGCCCGCTTTCTGGGGCCAACGTCCTGACTTTC	CASSPLSGANVLTF
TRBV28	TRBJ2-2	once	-	TGTGCCAGCAGTTCGGCTTCGAACACCGGGGAGCTGTTTTTT	CASSSASNTGELFF
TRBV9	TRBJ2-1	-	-	TGTGCCAGCAGCGTAGGAGTGGGAGGGGGCCACAATGAGCAGTTCTTC	CASSVGVGGGHNEQFF
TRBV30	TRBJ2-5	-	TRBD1	TGTGCCTGGGTACACAGGGGGCTGGAGGAGACCCAGTACTTC	CAWVHRGLEETQYF
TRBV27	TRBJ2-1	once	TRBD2	TGTGCCAGCTTCACTAGCGGGGGGGGCAGGAATGAGCAGTTCTTC	CASFTSGGGRNEQFF
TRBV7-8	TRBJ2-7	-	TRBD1	TGTGCCAGCAGCGCATCACAGGGGGCGGAAGACGAGCAGTACTTC	CASSASQGAEDEQYF
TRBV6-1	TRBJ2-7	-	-	TGTGCCAGCAGTGAGTCTGTCTCAGGGGGGGCCTACGAGCAGTACTTC	CASSESVSGGAYEQYF
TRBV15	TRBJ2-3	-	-	TGTGCCACCAGCAGAGACCCGAGCGGCTCAGGGGGCACAGATACGCAGTATTTT	CATSRDPSGSGGTDTQYF
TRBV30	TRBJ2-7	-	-	TGTGCCTGGAGTCTTGGGACTCTCGACGAGCAGTACTTC	CAWSLGTLDEQYF
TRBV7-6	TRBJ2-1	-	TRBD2	TGTGCCAGCAGCTTAGGGGGGACTAGCTCCTACAATGAGCAGTTCTTC	CASSLGGTSSYNEQFF
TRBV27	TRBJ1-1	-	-	TGTGCCAGCAGTTTCTACCCCTTTAGGGCTTCCCCGGGCAGGGGAGGGACTGAAGCTTTCTTT	CASSFYPFRASPGRGGTEAFF
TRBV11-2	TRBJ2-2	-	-	TGTGCCAGCAGCGCGGGACCAGAGAACACCGGGGAGCTGTTTTTT	CASSAGPENTGELFF
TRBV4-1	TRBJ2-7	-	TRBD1	TGCGCCAGCAGCCTTGGGACAGGAGCTTCCTACGAGCAGTACTTC	CASSLGTGASYEQYF
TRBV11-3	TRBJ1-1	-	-	TGTGCCAGCAGCCCCGCGGGTGGGGGACCTGAAGCTTTCTTT	CASSPAGGGPEAFF
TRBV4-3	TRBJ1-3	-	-	TGCGCCAGCAGCCAAGATAGGGGTACCCGAAACACCATATATTTT	CASSQDRGTRNTIYF
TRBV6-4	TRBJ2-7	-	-	TGTGCCAGCTCCCCCCTCGGGACTGTTGCCACCTACGAGCAGTACTTC	CASSPLGTVATYEQYF
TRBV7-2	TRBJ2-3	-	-	TGTGCCAGCAGCCCAGACGGGCCAGGAGGGTGGGATACGCAGTATTTT	CASSPDGPGGWDTQYF
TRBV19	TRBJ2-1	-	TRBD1	TGTGCCAGTAGTTCTACAGGGGGGAATGAGCAGTTCTTC	CASSSTGGNEQFF
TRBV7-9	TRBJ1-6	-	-	TGTGCCAGCAGCTTAGAGGGCTCGAATAATTCACCCCTCCACTTT	CASSLEGSNNSPLHF
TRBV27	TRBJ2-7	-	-	TGTGCCAGCAGTTGGGACGTTAGCGCCCCAGGTTCGCCGCAGTACTTC	CASSWDVSAPGSPQYF
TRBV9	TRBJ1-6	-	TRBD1	TGTGCCAGCAGCGAGGGGGCTTCAGATAATTCACCCCTCCACTTT	CASSEGASDNSPLHF
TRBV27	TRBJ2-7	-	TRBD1	TGTGCCAGCAGTTGGACAGGGGGCTCCTACGAGCAGTACTTC	CASSWTGGSYEQYF
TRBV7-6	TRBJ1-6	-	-	TGTGCCAGCAGCTTAAATGACGCAAAGAGGTCCTATAATTCACCCCTCCACTTT	CASSLNDAKRSYNSPLHF
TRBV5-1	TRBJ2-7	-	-	TGCGCCAGCAGCTTGGAGAGGGGTGGCGAGCAGTACTTC	CASSLERGGEQYF
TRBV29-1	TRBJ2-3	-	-	TGCAGCGTTGAGCCCCATACAGGGCTTAGCACAGATACGCAGTATTTT	CSVEPHTGLSTDTQYF
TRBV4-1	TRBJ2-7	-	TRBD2	TGCGCCAGCAGCCAAGACCCTAGCGGGTTAATCTACGAGCAGTACTTC	CASSQDPSGLIYEQYF
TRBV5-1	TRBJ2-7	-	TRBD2	TGCGCCAGCAGCTTCAGGGAGGGTTCGAGCTCCTACGAGCAGTACTTC	CASSFREGSSSYEQYF
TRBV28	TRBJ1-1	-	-	TGTGCCAGCAGTGTCGGGGGGCGGACTGAAGCTTTCTTT	CASSVGGRTEAFF
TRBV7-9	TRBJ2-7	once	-	TGTGCCAGTACGGACAAAGAGGCCTACGAGCAGTACTTC	CASTDKEAYEQYF
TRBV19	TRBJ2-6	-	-	TGTGCCAGTAGTATGGGTGGCTCTGGGGCCAACGTCCTGACTTTC	CASSMGGSGANVLTF
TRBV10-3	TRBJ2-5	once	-	TGTGCCATCAGTGAGTCGCGGGAAGAGACCCAGTACTTC	CAISESREETQYF